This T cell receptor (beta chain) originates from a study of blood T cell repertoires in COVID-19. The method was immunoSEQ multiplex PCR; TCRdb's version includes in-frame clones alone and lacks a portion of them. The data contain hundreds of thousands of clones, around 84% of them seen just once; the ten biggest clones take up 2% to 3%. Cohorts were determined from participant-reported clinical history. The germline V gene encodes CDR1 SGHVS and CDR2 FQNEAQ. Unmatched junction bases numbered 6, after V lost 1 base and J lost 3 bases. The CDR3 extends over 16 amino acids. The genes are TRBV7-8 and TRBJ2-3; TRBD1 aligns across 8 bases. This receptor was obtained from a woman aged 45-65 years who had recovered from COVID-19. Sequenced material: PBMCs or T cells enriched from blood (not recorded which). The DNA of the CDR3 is TGTGCCAGCAGCTTAGGGACAGGGATATCGACAGATACGCAGTATTTT. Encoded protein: CASSLGTGISTDTQYF.